This entry features one TCR beta chain sequence. This record comes from a study of blood T cells in healthy people across ages. Sample-barcoded 5' priming and a J-beta primer mix drove a second PCR of about 6 to 12 cycles. Each CDR3 protein is one row after TCRdb ran MiXCR on the 5' RACE reads. The sample holds around 1,000,000 distinct CDR3 sequences, 20% to 25% seen once. Germline values: CDR1 SGHRS, CDR2 YFSETQ. V lost 4 bases, J lost 2 bases, and 11 bases stayed unmatched. CDR3 length: 16 amino acids. The sample was also linked to a second study, of T cells of mothers and their children.

Input material: blood. This clonotype was sampled from a girl aged 2 to 10 in good health. The chain is built from TRBV5-1 and TRBJ1-2, with 7 bases fitting TRBD1. The CDR3 is CASSEVSGQSNYGYTF. The DNA of the CDR3 is TGCGCCAGCAGCGAGGTTTCGGGACAGTCAAACTATGGCTACACCTTC.